One sample yielded the 17 T cell receptor beta chains listed below, sequenced in a study of shared clonotypes between healthy human individuals (dated by TCRdb to the early 2020s). Libraries were made using the immunoSEQ multiplex PCR assay. As stored in TCRdb, this immuneACCESS dataset retains in-frame rearrangements with V and J assigned. A fraction of the clones does not appear; measured against another copy, unresolved V genes explain less than half of the discrepancy, and the remainder lacks a known reason. Here the sample has around 1,100,000 clones; about 80% occur a single time. Of the sample, roughly 0.82% is held by the ten largest clones. Material for sequencing was memory CD4+ T cells from PBMCs. According to the study, the label for this sample's cell subset or site signals: CD45RA-negative fraction. The source of these receptors is a man aged 18-30 years in good health. Some clones in this sample may be carry-over from other donors' samples.

There are a few counts of this clone. The chain is built from TRBV7-3 and TRBJ2-1, with TRBD2 matching 7 bases. Looked up from germline, CDR1 is SGHTA and CDR2 is FQGTGA. The CDR3 has 12 residues. V lost 3 bases, J lost 9 bases, and 2 bases stayed unmatched. CDR3 in amino acids: CASSLTSSEQFF. As DNA, the CDR3 is TGTGCCAGCAGCTTGACTAGCTCTGAGCAGTTCTTC.

As for this clone: The junction differs from germline at one of its ends, possibly a read error. The CDR3 DNA reads TGTGCCAGCAGCGCCGGGACATATCTGCCGGTTGGAGACTTT. Its protein is CASSAGTYLPVGDF. The chain recombines TRBV14 with TRBJ1-3; tentatively, D is TRBD1 (6 bases). The germline CDR1 and CDR2 sequences are SGHDN and FVKESK. The CDR3 totals 14 residues.

The CDR3 here is CASSPRPPSSNQPQHF. The CDR3 nucleotides are TGTGCCAGCTCACCACGTCCTCCTAGTAGCAATCAGCCCCAGCATTTT. The rearrangement joins TRBV18 to TRBJ1-5, with D unclear. Germline values: CDR1 KGHSH, CDR2 LQKENI. The CDR3 consists of 16 residues. Between the trimmed V and J ends, which lost 1 base and 0 bases, there was a span of 10 bases.

This clone was counted a few times. The rearrangement uses TRBV5-6 and TRBJ2-3; 12 bases map to TRBD2. The CDR3 has 17 amino acids. The V gene's germline CDR1 is SGHDT and CDR2 YYEEEE. The V gene end was trimmed by 5 bases and the J gene end by 9 bases; junction bases not matched to a gene: 16. In DNA, the CDR3 is TGTGCCAGCAGGTCTACTAGCGGGAGGCAACGTTTTGACACGCAGTATTTT. This translates into CASRSTSGRQRFDTQYF.

The chain links TRBV10-3 to TRBJ2-2; no definite D call. The CDR3 runs to 14 residues. Germline values: CDR1 ENHRY, CDR2 SYGVKD. With 8 bases removed from V and 1 base from J, the gap between germline ends came to 11 bases. In DNA, the CDR3 is TGTGCCATCGCCGGCGACGGGAACACCGGGGAGCTGTTTTTT. It translates to CAIAGDGNTGELFF.

The rearrangement links TRBV5-1 to TRBJ1-1, with TRBD1 as a possible D gene (5 bases). Germline V gives CDR1 SGHRS, CDR2 YFSETQ. The V and J ends lost 0 bases and 6 bases respectively, with 15 bases between them. This CDR3 has 15 amino acids. CDR3 protein: CASSLEVGTAAEAFF. As DNA, the CDR3 is TGCGCCAGCAGCTTGGAAGTGGGGACGGCCGCTGAAGCTTTCTTT.

As regards this clone: The same CDR3 is also encoded by other DNA sequences in this sample. The chain is built from TRBV7-3 and TRBJ2-3; D remains unclear. The CDR3 sequence is 13 residues long. Germline-derived CDR1 and CDR2 are SGHTA and FQGTGA. Trimming shortened V by 3 bases and J by 6 bases, and 10 bases separated the two germline ends. The CDR3 is CASSLTLGDTQYF. The CDR3 DNA reads TGTGCCAGCAGCTTGACACTGGGGGATACGCAGTATTTT.

J is TRBJ2-5 and V is TRBV18, with unresolved D. V lost 3 bases to trimming and J lost 0 bases, with 8 bases between them. Germline CDR1 KGHSH, CDR2 LQKENI. The CDR3 length is 14 residues. The CDR3 nucleotides read TGTGCCAGCTCACCCAGTCTGTACCAAGAGACCCAGTACTTC. Translated: CASSPSLYQETQYF.

This clone showed up just once. J is TRBJ1-2 and V is TRBV19; D not resolved. Trimming left V 5 bases short and J 5 bases short, with 12 bases between. The CDR3 sequence is 13 residues long. Germline V gene lookup returns CDR1 LNHDA and CDR2 SQIVND (reference sequence). The CDR3 sequence: CASSYSPRYGYTF. In DNA, the CDR3 is TGTGCCAGTAGTTATAGTCCGAGATATGGCTACACCTTC.

This clone was recorded many times. The J gene is TRBJ2-1, the V gene TRBV13; no firm D call. This CDR3 is 14 amino acids long. V lost 4 bases and J 8 bases, leaving 15 bases between the germline ends. Germline V CDR1 and CDR2: PRHDT, FYEKMQ (reference sequence). This chain's CDR3 is CASSSTPPYHEQFF. The CDR3 DNA is TGTGCCAGCAGCTCGACCCCACCTTACCATGAGCAGTTCTTC.

As regards this clone: Since a much larger clone is just one base distant, this may be a read error. For the CDR3, the DNA is TGTGCCAGCAGTTTGGACACTAACTATGGCTACACCTTC. It is translated as CASSLDTNYGYTF. The genes are TRBV27 and TRBJ1-2, with a weak D call TRBD1 (5 bases). With 3 bases removed from V and 0 bases from J, the gap between germline ends came to 5 bases. In germline, CDR1 is MNHEY, CDR2 SMNVEV (reference sequence). This CDR3 contains 13 residues.

The chain recombines TRBV28 with TRBJ2-4, with TRBD1 as a possible D gene (6 bases). The V gene lost 10 bases and the J gene lost 7 bases, with 17 bases spanning the gap. The CDR3 length is 13 residues. Germline V CDR1 and CDR2: MDHEN, SYDVKM. The CDR3 DNA is TGTGCCATTTCCTTTAGGGGGTTGAACATTCAGTACTTC. This sequence encodes CAISFRGLNIQYF.

CDR3 in DNA: TGTGCCAGCATGAGGGCGGTCGCTTTCTTT. Its protein product is CASMRAVAFF. The chain recombines TRBV28 with TRBJ1-1; D not resolved. V was pared by 7 bases and J by 11 bases, with 11 bases between. CDR3 length: 10 amino acids. Germline CDR1 MDHEN, CDR2 SYDVKM. Supplemented by reference TRBV28 and TRBJ1-1, the full variable domain reads DVKVTQSSRYLVKRTGEKVFLECVQDMDHENMFWYRQDPGLGLRLIYFSYDVKMKEKGDIPEGYSVSREKKERFSLILESASTNQTSMYLCASMRAVAFFGQGTRLTVV.

The chain carries TRBV19 and TRBJ2-6; D not certain. V dropped 8 bases and J dropped 8 bases, with 16 bases sitting between them. The CDR3 has 14 residues. CDR1 and CDR2 from the germline V gene are LNHDA and SQIVND (reference sequence). Here the CDR3 DNA reads TGTGCCAGTGGGTTGCGCCAAAGTCCCAACGTCCTGACTTTC. Protein product: CASGLRQSPNVLTF.

The chain carries TRBV30 and TRBJ1-3; D unresolved. Germline V lookup: CDR1 GTSNPN, CDR2 SVGIG (reference sequence). CDR3 length: 15 residues. V lost 0 bases, J lost 2 bases, and 11 bases lay in between. CDR3 nucleotide sequence: TGTGCCTGGAGTGTACAAAGGTACACTGGAAACACCATATATTTT. This encodes CAWSVQRYTGNTIYF.

With regard to this clone: The same CDR3 arises from other DNA sequences in this sample as well. The chain combines TRBV4-2 with TRBJ2-7, with 12 bases that match TRBD2. CDR1 LGHNA and CDR2 YNFKEQ come from the germline V gene. The CDR3 runs to 16 residues. Losses at the gene ends were 6 bases for V and 5 bases for J; bases not matched to a gene: 11. The CDR3 is CASSRKLAGGPHEQYF. The CDR3 region has the DNA TGTGCCAGCAGTCGTAAACTAGCGGGAGGACCCCACGAGCAGTACTTC.

About this clone: The junction differs from germline at one of its ends, possibly a read error. The chain uses TRBV5-1 and TRBJ2-5; D possibly matches TRBD1 or TRBD2 (5 bases each). The germline V gene encodes CDR1 SGHRS and CDR2 YFSETQ. The CDR3 consists of 14 residues. The CDR3 is CASRLGPPEETQYF. As DNA, the CDR3 is TGCGCCAGCAGGTTGGGACCGCCCGAAGAGACCCAGTACTTC.